This T cell receptor (beta chain) originates from a study of shared clonotypes between healthy human individuals (dated by TCRdb to the early 2020s). Looking at the study overall: Three men and two women, aged 18 to 49 years, made up the cohort. Between about 0.94 and 8.9 billion PBMCs per donor were obtained by leukapheresis. Different laboratories and diverse techniques were used to prepare libraries and sequence TCR repertoires, to increase sequencing depth and limit assay-specific biases. To estimate repertoire size and how much clonotypes are shared between individuals, the study performed deep sequencing of blood TCR repertoires from 4 to 6 healthy adults. Per donor, three plates each were used for CD4 naive and CD4 memory, two for CD8 naive, and one for CD8 memory. Paper-wide results and their limitations: Sampling was limited to blood, and TCR repertoires in tissue likely differ from TCR repertoires in blood. Clonotypes shared by all four sorted-subset donors showed higher generation probabilities than non-shared clonotypes. The small number of donors limited the genetic and exposure-history diversity represented. Larger estimated clonotype richness was generally found for naive subsets than for memory subsets. Rarefaction of sorted-subset datasets indicated incomplete sequencing despite the large sequencing depth. Sharing across four donors was observed for approximately 4.6% of naive CD4, 3.5% of naive CD8, over 2% of memory CD4, and around 0.4% of memory CD8 clonotypes. Pairwise subsampling led to the expectation that sequencing depth would affect the degree of clonotype sharing among donors.

CD8 naive samples consisted of CD45RO-negative cells that were positively selected for CCR7, yielding a CD45RA+CCR7+ population without TemRA cells. The donors were healthy, HIV-negative adults who had no recently reported acute infections or vaccinations. Every donor was a Caucasian adult residing in Nashville, Tennessee, USA. Blood was obtained by leukapheresis, after which PBMCs were separated by Ficoll-Histopaque density gradient centrifugation and cryopreserved in liquid nitrogen vapor phase. Analytical flow cytometry was used to check the purity and quantity of each magnetically sorted T cell population. Genomic DNA was isolated from every sorted fraction and measured by UV absorbance on a Nanodrop 2000c. Using the deep immunoSEQ assay, TCR CDR3 regions were amplified from genomic DNA by multiplex PCR. Extracted genomic DNA from each cell subset was distributed evenly across all wells of several immunoSEQ 96-well plates, and each plate was treated as a replicate. For sorted subsets, each replicate PCR was loaded with roughly 190 ng genomic DNA, equivalent to 30,000 to 35,000 T cell genomes. Purified libraries were quantified with a Qubit 3.0 fluorometer, sized on a Bioanalyzer 2100, and re-quantified with the KAPA Library Quantification kit. A separate single-read 150-cycle Illumina NextSeq 550 flow cell was used to sequence each immunoSEQ 96-well plate. The paper's data handling went like this. Because the immunoSEQ output included only junctional sequences and no quality scores, the filtering could not be the same as the filtering used for full-length reads. Sequences were annotated with PyIR, a Python wrapper for IgBLAST v1.9, using IMGT germline references to assign V/J genes and CDR3. Any read was removed if the V/J assignment was weak (E-value above 1e-6), the CDR3 was missing, or the read contained stop codons, out-of-frame junctions, or ambiguous translated residues. A V3J clonotype was defined by an identical inferred V gene, J gene, and CDR3 amino acid sequence. The percentage overlap between two repertoires was calculated by dividing the number of shared unique clonotypes by the size of the smaller repertoire. Repertoire richness was assessed with RTK rarefaction, the Chao1 estimator, and Recon v2.1 estimates of unobserved clonotypes. For all TCRbeta clonotypes obtained by the gDNA method from a handful of donors, generation probabilities were computed with OLGA. Here the immuneACCESS table is served through TCRdb, limited to in-frame sequences with V and J called. Missing clones are a known gap in these copies; in checked studies unresolved V genes cover under half, and the rest lacks a known reason. V and J calls and clone size follow that table, whereas D and trimming were derived from the DNA. The sample includes around 2,000,000 clones, with approximately 94% observed a single time. 1.5% to 2% of the sample is in the top ten clones.

Comment on this clone: Its cognate antigen has yet to be identified. No clone much larger than this one lies a single base away; base qualities are absent.

There are 15 amino acids in the CDR3, from cysteine to phenylalanine inclusive. The DNA shown is the 45-base CDR3, in frame from base 1. CDR1 SGHNT and CDR2 YYREEE are derived from the germline V gene (reference sequence). The junction shows trimming of 3 bases on V and 1 base on J, plus 11 bases between the germline ends. Material for sequencing was naive CD8+ T cells from PBMCs. The sample's cell subset or site label, decoded: CD45RA+CCR7+. Here the chain combines TRBV5-4 and TRBJ2-4; the D gene is possibly TRBD1 or TRBD2, with 5 bases matching each. This clonotype was sampled from a man aged 18 to 30 in good health. Some clones in this sample may be carry-over from other donors' samples. The CDR3 region reads CASSSERGAKNIQYF. The nucleotide sequence is TGTGCCAGCAGCTCCGAGAGGGGTGCCAAAAACATTCAGTACTTC. The CDR3, completed at both ends by the reference TRBV5-4 and TRBJ2-4 genes, gives the full variable domain ETGVTQSPTHLIKTRGQQVTLRCSSQSGHNTVSWYQQALGQGPQFIFQYYREEENGRGNFPPRFSGLQFPNYSSELNVNALELDDSALYLCASSSERGAKNIQYFGAGTRLSVL.